The 25 T cell receptor beta chains listed next were all sequenced from one sample in a study of T cells after yellow fever vaccination. TCRdb itself ran the 5' RACE reads through MiXCR, one entry per CDR3 protein. The sample includes hundreds of thousands of distinct CDR3 sequences, roughly 21% seen only once; the top ten take roughly an eighth. Specimen: PBMCs, collected 15 days after the yellow fever booster vaccination. Receptors originate from a man in his thirties or forties who received the YFV17D yellow fever vaccine.

V and J are TRBV7-9 and TRBJ2-2; no definite D call. This CDR3 contains 15 residues. Trimming stripped 1 base from V and 3 bases from J, with 9 bases between. Germline loops: CDR1 SEHNR, CDR2 FQNEAQ (reference sequence). CDR3 residues: CASSLEWVHTGELFF. The CDR3 DNA reads TGTGCCAGCAGCTTAGAGTGGGTGCACACCGGGGAGCTGTTTTTT.

This clonotype was detected once. CDR3: CASSLQGLTEAFF. The CDR3 DNA reads TGTGCCAGCTCACTACAAGGGCTCACTGAAGCTTTCTTT. The chain is built from TRBV18 and TRBJ1-1; unclear D gene. Germline CDR1 is KGHSH and CDR2 is LQKENI. The CDR3 runs to 13 residues. The V end lost 4 bases, the J end lost 4 bases, and 10 bases lay between the germline ends.

This clonotype was detected ten times or more. The chain couples TRBV5-1 to TRBJ2-5, with D uncertain. Trimming left V 4 bases short and J 1 base short, with 2 bases between. Germline CDR1 is SGHRS and CDR2 is YFSETQ. The CDR3 has 11 amino acids. The CDR3 DNA follows: TGCGCCAGCAGCGGCCAAGAGACCCAGTACTTC. Amino acids: CASSGQETQYF.

In this sample, this clonotype turned up a few times. The chain recombines TRBV20-1 with TRBJ2-1; TRBD2 is a possible D gene (5 bases). CDR1 and CDR2 from the germline V gene are DFQATT and SNEGSKA (reference sequence). Trimming stripped 1 base from V and 1 base from J, with 8 bases between. This CDR3 is built from 14 residues. The CDR3 nucleotides are TGCAGTGCTAGAGTGGGAGCTTCCTACAATGAGCAGTTCTTC. The encoded protein is CSARVGASYNEQFF.

CDR3 in DNA: TGTGCCAGCAGCCCGACCGTCTCCAGGGGAATTGGAGATACGCAGTATTTT. It translates to CASSPTVSRGIGDTQYF. The chain uses TRBV7-2 and TRBJ2-3; D might be TRBD1 (6 bases). V was trimmed by 5 bases and J by 5 bases, leaving 23 bases between them. Germline CDR1 SGHTA, CDR2 FQGNSA. The CDR3 totals 17 residues.

This clonotype was recorded a few times. This chain links TRBV6-5 with TRBJ1-2; possible D gene TRBD1, 5 bases. The germline V gene has CDR1 MNHEY and CDR2 SVGAGI. There are 14 residues in the CDR3. Between the trimmed V and J ends, which lost 2 bases and 8 bases, there was a span of 15 bases. CDR3 bases: TGTGCCAGCAGTTACGCGATGCAGGGAGGCGGCTACACCTTC. It encodes CASSYAMQGGGYTF.

This clonotype has more than one count but fewer than ten. The chain carries TRBV2 and TRBJ2-3, with D perhaps matching TRBD1 or TRBD2 (5 bases each). Germline lookup yields CDR1 SNHLY and CDR2 FYNNEI. The CDR3 length is 16 residues. V lost 6 bases, J lost 4 bases, and 20 bases lay in between. CDR3 bases: TGTGCCAGCAGCCGCCAGGGTTCACGGGGATCAGATACGCAGTATTTT. Amino acid sequence: CASSRQGSRGSDTQYF.

The genes are TRBV20-1 and TRBJ2-1; TRBD1 aligns across 9 bases. Germline V lookup: CDR1 DFQATT, CDR2 SNEGSKA (reference sequence). V shed 6 bases and J 7 bases; nucleotides not matched to a gene: 7. The CDR3 length is 13 residues. CDR3 in amino acids: CSAPGQGMNEQFF. DNA of the CDR3: TGCAGTGCCCCCGGACAGGGGATGAATGAGCAGTTCTTC.

The J gene is TRBJ2-1, the V gene TRBV6-1; 10 bases line up with TRBD1. V trimming: 4 bases; J trimming: 5 bases; junction bases outside the gene matches: 8. Per germline, CDR1 MNHNS and CDR2 SASEGT. There are 16 residues in the CDR3. CDR3 protein: CASSVGTGASDNEQFF. The CDR3 region has the DNA TGTGCCAGCAGTGTAGGGACAGGGGCGTCCGACAATGAGCAGTTCTTC.

J is TRBJ1-6 and V is TRBV5-1; tentative D call: TRBD1 (5 bases). Germline loops: CDR1 SGHRS, CDR2 YFSETQ. CDR3 size: 17 residues. Trimming removed 0 bases at V and 5 bases at J, with 15 bases between. CDR3 sequence reads: CASSLAAGRINNSPLHF. CDR3 nucleotides: TGCGCCAGCAGCTTGGCCGCAGGGCGGATTAATAATTCACCCCTCCACTTT.

V usage is TRBV5-8 and J usage is TRBJ2-1; 7 positions agree with TRBD1. Germline V CDR1 and CDR2: SGHTS, YDEGEE. The CDR3 sequence is 14 residues long. The J segment lost 3 bases and the V segment lost 3 bases, leaving 3 bases of the junction unmatched. The CDR3 nucleotides read TGTGCCAGCAGCTCGGGACAGAACTACAATGAGCAGTTCTTC. Its translation is CASSSGQNYNEQFF.

This clonotype has at least ten counts. CDR3 sequence reads: CASSSWTESNEQYF. CDR3 DNA sequence: TGTGCCAGCAGCTCCTGGACTGAGTCTAACGAGCAGTACTTC. The gene calls are TRBV3-1 and TRBJ2-7; D perhaps matches TRBD2 (5 bases). The V end was cut by 5 bases, the J end by 5 bases, with 16 bases between. Germline V gene lookup returns CDR1 LGHDT and CDR2 YNNKEL (reference sequence). The CDR3 extends over 14 amino acids.

V gene TRBV12-3 or TRBV12-4 combines with J gene TRBJ2-7, with no clear D. This CDR3 is built from 12 residues. V shed 6 bases and J shed 7 bases, with 13 bases lying between them. The CDR3 nucleotides are TGTGCCAGCAGCTCTGACGGATGGGAGCAGTACTTC. This codes for CASSSDGWEQYF.

The chain recombines TRBV29-1 with TRBJ1-1, with 8 positions matching TRBD1. V shed 4 bases and J 7 bases; nucleotides not matched to a gene: 2. The CDR3 runs to 11 residues. CDR1 SQVTM and CDR2 ANQGSEA come from the germline V gene. The CDR3 nucleotides are TGCAGCGTTGGGGACAGGAATGAAGCTTTCTTT. Translated: CSVGDRNEAFF.

This clonotype has only a few counts. The J gene is TRBJ1-1, the V gene TRBV18; D is unresolved. Germline V gene data show CDR1 as KGHSH and CDR2 as LQKENI. V gave up 4 bases and J gave up 1 base, with 10 bases separating them. This CDR3 has 14 residues. The DNA for the CDR3 is TGTGCCAGCTCACGCGCAACAGCGAACACTGAAGCTTTCTTT. It encodes CASSRATANTEAFF.

In its sample, this clonotype was seen a few times. This sequence joins TRBV5-1 and TRBJ2-7; no reliable D call. Trimming pared 3 bases from V and 6 bases from J, leaving 19 bases between. CDR3 length: 15 residues. CDR1 and CDR2 from the germline V gene are SGHRS and YFSETQ. The CDR3 DNA reads TGCGCCAGCAGCTGGGGTGTGGGGAACCCCCTCGAGCAGTACTTC. Its translation: CASSWGVGNPLEQYF.

The V and J genes are TRBV5-4 and TRBJ2-7; 10 nucleotides match TRBD1. Germline V gene lookup returns CDR1 SGHNT and CDR2 YYREEE (reference sequence). With 1 base clipped from V and 1 base from J, the junction kept 5 bases outside the gene matches. The CDR3 sequence is 16 residues long. CDR3 amino acids: CASSLTGTGESYEQYF. As DNA, the CDR3 is TGTGCCAGCAGCTTGACAGGGACAGGGGAATCCTACGAGCAGTACTTC. Filled out from reference TRBV5-4 and TRBJ2-7, the complete variable domain reads ETGVTQSPTHLIKTRGQQVTLRCSSQSGHNTVSWYQQALGQGPQFIFQYYREEENGRGNFPPRFSGLQFPNYSSELNVNALELDDSALYLCASSLTGTGESYEQYFGPGTRLTVT.

This clonotype occurred a few times. The rearrangement links TRBV10-3 to TRBJ2-5; D remains ambiguous. CDR1 is ENHRY and CDR2 is SYGVKD in the germline V gene. V was cut by 8 bases and J by 2 bases, with 6 bases left in between. The CDR3 is 11 amino acids. The CDR3 sequence: CAIGEQETQYF. CDR3 bases: TGTGCCATCGGGGAACAAGAGACCCAGTACTTC.

V gene TRBV5-8 combines with J gene TRBJ2-3, with D uncertain. Germline assignment: CDR1 SGHTS and CDR2 YDEGEE. Trimming stripped 0 bases from V and 0 bases from J, with 5 bases between. This CDR3 comprises 14 residues. The CDR3 protein is CASSLDPSTDTQYF. The DNA of the CDR3 is TGTGCCAGCAGCTTGGACCCAAGCACAGATACGCAGTATTTT.

The chain combines TRBV5-1 with TRBJ2-7; TRBD2 matches at 12 bases. Germline CDR1 SGHRS, CDR2 YFSETQ. The CDR3 length is 16 residues. Trimming removed 0 bases from V and 5 bases from J; junction bases left unmatched: 6. The CDR3 DNA reads TGCGCCAGCAGCTTGGTAGAGACTAGCGGGAGAAACGAGCAGTACTTC. Its translation is CASSLVETSGRNEQYF.

The V gene is TRBV4-3, the J gene TRBJ2-1, with 8 bases lining up with TRBD1. The CDR3 covers 15 residues. From germline, CDR1 is LGHNA and CDR2 YSLEER. V was clipped by 3 bases and J by 5 bases; unmatched bases: 6. CDR3 DNA: TGCGCCAGCAGCCAGGTAGGACAGGGTCACAATGAGCAGTTCTTC. It yields the protein CASSQVGQGHNEQFF.

A few counts support this clonotype. The rearrangement links TRBV5-8 to TRBJ1-5, with a possible D match to TRBD1 (5 bases). V lost 0 bases to trimming and J lost 0 bases, with 7 bases between them. The length of the CDR3 is 15 residues. Per germline, CDR1 SGHTS and CDR2 YDEGEE. The CDR3, as DNA: TGTGCCAGCAGCTTGGCAGGGAGTAGCAATCAGCCCCAGCATTTT. Encoded protein: CASSLAGSSNQPQHF.

V usage is TRBV9 and J usage is TRBJ2-2; unclear D gene. V was pared by 2 bases and J by 1 base, with 6 bases between. The CDR3 extends over 14 amino acids. The germline V gene encodes CDR1 SGDLS and CDR2 YYNGEE. CDR3 sequence (DNA): TGTGCCAGCAGCGTTGGCTGGAACACCGGGGAGCTGTTTTTT. It is translated as CASSVGWNTGELFF.

The V gene is TRBV12-3 or TRBV12-4, the J gene TRBJ2-1; D uncertain. The CDR3 extends over 12 amino acids. Trimming cost V 7 bases and J 6 bases, with 10 bases left between them. This CDR3 reads CASTLTSNEQFF. Here the CDR3 DNA reads TGTGCCAGCACCCTCACTTCCAATGAGCAGTTCTTC.

This clonotype was detected a few times. The V and J genes are TRBV20-1 and TRBJ2-1; tentatively, D is TRBD1 (5 bases). CDR3 size: 13 residues. V gave up 1 base and J gave up 7 bases, with 11 bases separating them. The V gene's germline CDR1 is DFQATT and CDR2 SNEGSKA (reference sequence). The CDR3 bases are TGCAGTGCTAGAGTAGGGGCGCGTAATGAGCAGTTCTTC. It is translated as CSARVGARNEQFF.